Below are 24 T cell receptor beta chains sequenced from a single sample in a study of CD8+ T cells in alopecia areata. After isolation, RNA underwent reverse transcription to generate cDNA as the sequencing template. Measured with immunoSEQ multiplex PCR; TCRdb has only the in-frame clones, and not every one. Of under 150,000 clones in the sample, about 51% were seen once. The sample taken for sequencing was NKG2D-low CD8+ T cells sorted from blood. Every receptor here comes from a human donor with alopecia areata.

The chain recombines TRBV7-2 with TRBJ1-1; D perhaps matches TRBD1 (5 bases). V lost 5 bases to trimming and J lost 0 bases, with 13 bases between them. Germline CDR1 and CDR2: SGHTA and FQGNSA. The CDR3 length is 15 residues. CDR3 sequence reads: CASSAIDSMNTEAFF. The CDR3 DNA reads as TGTGCCAGCAGCGCAATCGACAGCATGAACACTGAAGCTTTCTTT.

The table lists this clone with a few counts. The chain is built from TRBV23-1 and TRBJ1-2; D is possibly TRBD1 (5 bases). TRBV23-1 is an open reading frame, and its role is uncertain. Trimming removed 3 bases from V and 4 bases from J, with 12 bases in between. This CDR3 has 14 amino acids. As DNA, the CDR3 is TGCGCCAGCAGTCAGATGGTCGGGGGCTATGGCTACACCTTC. This sequence encodes CASSQMVGGYGYTF.

Many counts were recorded for this clone. The gene calls are TRBV13 and TRBJ2-1, with unresolved D. CDR1 and CDR2 (germline): PRHDT, FYEKMQ (reference sequence). V was trimmed by 1 base and J by 5 bases, leaving 3 bases between them. The CDR3 is 12 residues long. The CDR3 is CASSLEDNEQFF. The CDR3, as DNA: TGTGCCAGCAGCTTAGAGGACAATGAGCAGTTCTTC. Looking up the rest from reference TRBV13 and TRBJ2-1 gives the full variable domain: AAGVIQSPRHLIKEKRETATLKCYPIPRHDTVYWYQQGPGQDPQFLISFYEKMQSDKGSIPDRFSAQQFSDYHSELNMSSLELGDSALYFCASSLEDNEQFFGPGTRLTVL.

The chain carries TRBV20-1 and TRBJ2-7; no firm D call. The length of the CDR3 is 11 residues. V was trimmed by 5 bases and J by 5 bases, leaving 10 bases between them. CDR1 and CDR2 from the germline V gene are DFQATT and SNEGSKA (reference sequence). CDR3 sequence (DNA): TGCAGTGCTCAGACTGGACACGAGCAGTACTTC. Amino acids: CSAQTGHEQYF.

This clone was detected a few times. J is TRBJ2-1 and V is TRBV29-1; D ambiguous. Trimming removed 4 bases from V and 10 bases from J, with 8 bases in between. The CDR3 length is 10 residues. Per the germline V gene, CDR1 is SQVTM and CDR2 is ANQGSEA. CDR3 nucleotide sequence: TGCAGCGTTGTTTTGCGGGAGCAGTTCTTC. Its protein is CSVVLREQFF.

This clone is a singleton in its sample. The chain links TRBV2 to TRBJ2-2; unclear D gene. The CDR3 runs 13 residues. Germline values: CDR1 SNHLY, CDR2 FYNNEI. Trimming stripped 7 bases from V and 3 bases from J, with 9 bases between. The CDR3 DNA reads TGTGCCAGCACTTTCTCCCACACCGGGGAGCTGTTTTTT. It is translated as CASTFSHTGELFF.

This clone was seen more than once but under ten times. The genes are TRBV14 and TRBJ2-7; D uncertain. The V gene's germline CDR1 is SGHDN and CDR2 FVKESK. Deletions cut 4 bases from V and 0 bases from J, with 4 bases between. This CDR3 has 12 amino acids. CDR3 in amino acids: CASSLGSYEQYF. CDR3 DNA sequence: TGTGCCAGCAGCCTGGGCTCCTACGAGCAGTACTTC.

This chain uses TRBV5-6 with TRBJ1-2; maybe TRBD1 (6 bases). The CDR3 length is 13 residues. The V gene's germline CDR1 is SGHDT and CDR2 YYEEEE. V lost 0 bases and J lost 7, with 10 bases in between. CDR3 sequence: CASSLGTAGGYTF. In nucleotides, the CDR3 is TGTGCCAGCAGCTTGGGGACAGCCGGTGGCTACACCTTC.

This clone appeared a few times. The V call is TRBV29-1, the J call TRBJ2-7; the match to TRBD1 covers 11 bases. CDR1 is SQVTM and CDR2 is ANQGSEA in the germline V gene. V trimming: 7 bases; J trimming: 0 bases; junction bases outside the gene matches: 2. This CDR3 has 13 residues. Written as DNA, the CDR3 is TGCAGCGCTGGACAGGGGGCCTCCTACGAGCAGTACTTC. Protein: CSAGQGASYEQYF.

The J gene is TRBJ2-3, the V gene TRBV15; 8 nucleotides line up with TRBD2. The germline gives CDR1 LNHNV, CDR2 YYDKDF (reference sequence). The CDR3 spans 16 residues. Trimming removed 4 bases from V and 6 bases from J; junction bases left unmatched: 12. The CDR3 protein is CATSTERGSSGDTQYF. The CDR3 nucleotides read TGTGCCACCAGCACCGAGCGGGGGTCCTCCGGGGATACGCAGTATTTT.

The V call is TRBV28, the J call TRBJ2-2; tentatively, D is TRBD2 (5 bases). CDR3 length: 13 amino acids. The germline CDR1 and CDR2 sequences are MDHEN and SYDVKM. The V and J ends lost 4 bases and 4 bases respectively, with 7 bases between them. In DNA, the CDR3 is TGTGCCAGCAGTTCCCGGGGCACCGGGGAGCTGTTTTTT. This codes for CASSSRGTGELFF.

Only a few counts were recorded for this clone. The chain joins TRBV29-1 to TRBJ2-7; D is uncertain. CDR1 and CDR2 from the germline V gene are SQVTM and ANQGSEA. The ends were cut back, 4 bases at V and 0 bases at J, with 10 bases in the middle. The CDR3 has 13 amino acids. The CDR3 loop reads CSVGLGYSYEQYF. The CDR3 DNA reads TGCAGCGTTGGTCTAGGGTACTCCTACGAGCAGTACTTC.

This CDR3 is CSVSPPLAASYNEQFF. CDR3 nucleotides: TGCAGCGTTAGCCCCCCCCTAGCGGCCTCCTACAATGAGCAGTTCTTC. The chain joins TRBV29-1 to TRBJ2-1; TRBD2 agrees at 7 bases. The V segment lost 5 bases and the J segment 0 bases; nucleotides outside the gene matches: 10. Germline assignment: CDR1 SQVTM and CDR2 ANQGSEA. The CDR3 extends over 16 amino acids.

This clone was counted only a few times. The chain employs TRBV29-1 and TRBJ2-1, with D unclear. Germline V gives CDR1 SQVTM, CDR2 ANQGSEA. V was pared by 5 bases and J by 6 bases, with 11 bases between. This CDR3 contains 12 residues. This CDR3 is CSVTDVGNEQFF. DNA of the CDR3: TGCAGCGTTACTGATGTGGGCAATGAGCAGTTCTTC.

The chain has TRBV29-1 and TRBJ1-2, with unresolved D. This CDR3 is 11 amino acids long. The V end lost 4 bases, the J end lost 6 bases, and 9 bases lay between the germline ends. Germline loops: CDR1 SQVTM, CDR2 ANQGSEA. This CDR3 reads CSVGWRDGYTF. The CDR3 DNA reads as TGCAGCGTTGGGTGGAGGGATGGCTACACCTTC.

This chain joins TRBV29-1 and TRBJ2-7, with TRBD2 as a possible D gene (6 bases). The CDR3 sequence is 13 residues long. Germline CDR1 is SQVTM and CDR2 is ANQGSEA. V shed 6 bases and J shed 5 bases, with 17 bases lying between them. CDR3 nucleotide sequence: TGCAGCGTCGGGAGCGGGTCCCCCGACGAGCAGTACTTC. Translating it yields CSVGSGSPDEQYF.

This clone was counted a few times. V gene TRBV29-1 combines with J gene TRBJ2-5; 7 positions match TRBD1. Germline-derived CDR1 and CDR2 are SQVTM and ANQGSEA. V was clipped by 7 bases and J by 0 bases; unmatched bases: 11. The CDR3 is 15 amino acids. The DNA of the CDR3 is TGCAGCGCCGATTTGACAGGGTATAACCAAGAGACCCAGTACTTC. Translation gives CSADLTGYNQETQYF.

The chain is built from TRBV5-1 and TRBJ2-3; D is possibly TRBD2 (6 bases). The CDR3 spans 13 residues. V lost 3 bases and J lost 4, with 9 bases in between. Germline V gene lookup returns CDR1 SGHRS and CDR2 YFSETQ. In nucleotides, the CDR3 is TGCGCCAGCAGCTGGGAGGAGGCAGATACGCAGTATTTT. Its translation: CASSWEEADTQYF. The full variable domain, in which reference TRBV5-1 and TRBJ2-3 provide the parts outside the CDR3, is KAGVTQTPRYLIKTRGQQVTLSCSPISGHRSVSWYQQTPGQGLQFLFEYFSETQRNKGNFPGRFSGRQFSNSRSEMNVSTLELGDSALYLCASSWEEADTQYFGPGTRLTVL.

The chain employs TRBV28 and TRBJ2-7, with D possibly TRBD2 on 6 matching bases. CDR1 is MDHEN and CDR2 is SYDVKM in the germline V gene. The CDR3 spans 12 residues. The germline V and J ends were trimmed by 6 bases and 2 bases, with 8 bases remaining between them. The CDR3 DNA is TGTGCCAGCAGGCGGGGAACCTACGAGCAGTACTTC. It yields the protein CASRRGTYEQYF. Filled out from reference TRBV28 and TRBJ2-7, the complete variable domain reads DVKVTQSSRYLVKRTGEKVFLECVQDMDHENMFWYRQDPGLGLRLIYFSYDVKMKEKGDIPEGYSVSREKKERFSLILESASTNQTSMYLCASRRGTYEQYFGPGTRLTVT.

This clone occurred a few times. This chain links TRBV15 with TRBJ2-4; D might be TRBD2 (7 bases). V was trimmed by 5 bases and J by 6 bases, leaving 17 bases between them. Germline V gene lookup returns CDR1 LNHNV and CDR2 YYDKDF (reference sequence). The CDR3 is 15 residues long. CDR3 amino acids: CATSGAREGGNIQYF. Here the CDR3 DNA reads TGTGCCACCAGCGGGGCTAGGGAGGGGGGAAACATTCAGTACTTC.

The gene calls are TRBV29-1 and TRBJ2-3; possible D gene TRBD1, 6 bases. V lost 3 bases to trimming and J lost 4 bases, with 14 bases between them. Germline V gene sequence: CDR1 SQVTM, CDR2 ANQGSEA. The CDR3 spans 14 residues. The CDR3 DNA reads as TGCAGCGTTGACGAAACTGGGGGCTCAGATACGCAGTATTTT. This gives the protein CSVDETGGSDTQYF.

Details on this clone: The same CDR3 also results from other DNA sequences found in this sample. This rearrangement joins TRBV2 to TRBJ2-7, with D perhaps matching TRBD2 (6 bases). The CDR3 loop spans 10 amino acids. Germline CDR1 SNHLY, CDR2 FYNNEI. V gave up 8 bases and J gave up 7 bases, with 9 bases separating them. CDR3 sequence: CASGGTEQYF. The CDR3 DNA is TGTGCCAGCGGGGGGACGGAGCAGTACTTC.

V and J are TRBV4-1 and TRBJ2-5; D gene uncertain. V was trimmed by 1 base and J by 5 bases, leaving 14 bases between them. Per the germline V gene, CDR1 is MGHRA and CDR2 is YSYEKL. The CDR3 has 15 residues. The CDR3 nucleotides read TGCGCCAGCAGCCAAGCCGAAACCAGCATGGAGACCCAGTACTTC. This gives the protein CASSQAETSMETQYF.

This chain joins TRBV5-6 and TRBJ2-1; possibly TRBD2 for D (6 bases). The ends were cut back, 7 bases at V and 5 bases at J, with 10 bases in the middle. Per germline, CDR1 SGHDT and CDR2 YYEEEE. CDR3 length: 12 residues. The chain's CDR3 is CASARGNNEQFF. Written as DNA, the CDR3 is TGTGCCAGCGCACGGGGGAACAATGAGCAGTTCTTC.